These 21 T cell receptor beta chains were sequenced from one sample in a study of T cell responses to AZD1222 COVID-19 vaccine. Sequencing used immunoSEQ multiplex PCR; TCRdb keeps in-frame clones, though not all of them. The sample contains around 200,000 clones, around 88% of which appear only once. The sample here was peripheral blood, taken on day 0 of AZD1222 vaccination. These receptor sequences come from an adult in good health.

The DNA of the CDR3 is TGTGCCAGCAGTTTAGGGGACGCACGTAAAGGGTACTTC. The encoded protein is CASSLGDARKGYF. The chain links TRBV28 to TRBJ2-7; possibly TRBD1 or TRBD2 for D (5 bases each). Trimming stripped 2 bases from V and 12 bases from J, with 17 bases between. CDR1 and CDR2 (germline): MDHEN, SYDVKM. The CDR3 runs to 13 residues. The full variable domain, completed using reference TRBV28 and TRBJ2-7, is DVKVTQSSRYLVKRTGEKVFLECVQDMDHENMFWYRQDPGLGLRLIYFSYDVKMKEKGDIPEGYSVSREKKERFSLILESASTNQTSMYLCASSLGDARKGYFGPGTRLTVT.

This chain connects TRBV28 to TRBJ1-1; 7 nucleotides align to TRBD1. CDR1 MDHEN and CDR2 SYDVKM come from the germline V gene. Trimming removed 6 bases from V and 3 bases from J; junction bases left unmatched: 10. CDR3 size: 15 residues. CDR3 nucleotides: TGTGCCAGCAGGTCTATGGACAGGTGGTACACTGAAGCTTTCTTT. Its protein product is CASRSMDRWYTEAFF. Combining the CDR3 with reference TRBV28 and TRBJ1-1 gives the whole variable domain DVKVTQSSRYLVKRTGEKVFLECVQDMDHENMFWYRQDPGLGLRLIYFSYDVKMKEKGDIPEGYSVSREKKERFSLILESASTNQTSMYLCASRSMDRWYTEAFFGQGTRLTVV.

The J gene is TRBJ1-1, the V gene TRBV7-3; tentative D call: TRBD1 (5 bases). This CDR3 is built from 15 residues. Trimming took 2 bases from V and 5 from J, leaving 15 bases between them. The germline V gene encodes CDR1 SGHTA and CDR2 FQGTGA. This CDR3 is CASSLGQGNGTEAFF. The CDR3 DNA sequence: TGTGCCAGCAGCTTAGGGCAGGGTAATGGAACTGAAGCTTTCTTT.

J is TRBJ2-2 and V is TRBV10-3, with 10 nucleotides matching TRBD2. CDR3 length: 17 amino acids. The germline CDR1 and CDR2 sequences are ENHRY and SYGVKD. The V segment lost 4 bases and the J segment 5 bases; nucleotides outside the gene matches: 10. The CDR3 is CAISADSGLAVTGELFF. The DNA of the CDR3 is TGTGCCATCAGTGCCGACTCCGGACTAGCGGTTACCGGGGAGCTGTTTTTT.

This clone showed up just a few times. The gene calls are TRBV29-1 and TRBJ1-2; a possible D gene is TRBD1 (5 bases). The V gene's germline CDR1 is SQVTM and CDR2 ANQGSEA. The CDR3 totals 13 residues. V was clipped by 2 bases and J by 3 bases, with 10 bases between them. CDR3 in amino acids: CSVEFWGDYGYTF. Written as DNA, the CDR3 is TGCAGCGTTGAATTTTGGGGGGACTATGGCTACACCTTC.

CDR3 sequence reads: CASSIERGETQYF. CDR3 DNA: TGTGCCAGTAGTATAGAGCGGGGAGAGACCCAGTACTTC. V and J are TRBV19 and TRBJ2-5, with a tentative D call TRBD2 (6 bases). The V end lost 0 bases, the J end lost 4 bases, and 6 bases lay between the germline ends. CDR1 LNHDA and CDR2 SQIVND come from the germline V gene (reference sequence). The CDR3 runs to 13 residues.

The chain uses TRBV5-6 and TRBJ1-6, with D unclear. This CDR3 spans 17 amino acids. V lost 0 bases and J lost 0, with 10 bases in between. Germline CDR1 SGHDT, CDR2 YYEEEE. The CDR3 DNA reads as TGTGCCAGCAGCTTGGCTCGGGTCAGCTCCTATAATTCACCCCTCCACTTT. It specifies CASSLARVSSYNSPLHF.

The chain uses TRBV10-3 and TRBJ1-4; D gene unclear. CDR3 length: 14 residues. Germline CDR1 and CDR2: ENHRY and SYGVKD. The ends were cut back, 6 bases at V and 0 bases at J, with 8 bases in the middle. The CDR3 protein is CAIRGGTTNEKLFF. The CDR3 coding sequence is TGTGCCATCAGAGGCGGGACAACTAATGAAAAACTGTTTTTT.

J is TRBJ2-5 and V is TRBV5-3, with D possibly matching TRBD1 (6 bases). TRBV5-3 is filed as an ORF, its function uncertain. The CDR3 length is 14 residues. V was clipped by 4 bases and J by 2 bases, with 12 bases between them. The CDR3: CARSTDRLQETQYF. As DNA, the CDR3 is TGTGCCAGAAGCACAGACAGGCTGCAAGAGACCCAGTACTTC.

The V and J genes are TRBV28 and TRBJ1-6; unclear D gene. Germline V gene sequence: CDR1 MDHEN, CDR2 SYDVKM. This CDR3 has 14 amino acids. Trimming took off 10 bases at V and 0 bases at J, with 10 bases between the two ends. CDR3 region: CAIPGSSYNSPLHF. DNA for the CDR3: TGTGCCATCCCGGGCAGCTCCTATAATTCACCCCTCCACTTT.

This chain connects TRBV11-2 to TRBJ2-1; D might be TRBD1 (6 bases). V lost 5 bases and J 0 bases, leaving 23 bases between the germline ends. Looked up from germline, CDR1 is SGHAT and CDR2 is FQNNGV. The CDR3 has 19 amino acids. The CDR3 region is CASSPYKVSTGFSYNEQFF. CDR3 nucleotide sequence: TGTGCCAGCAGCCCCTACAAAGTTTCTACAGGGTTCTCCTACAATGAGCAGTTCTTC.

This chain uses TRBV5-4 with TRBJ2-7; TRBD1 matches 8 bases. The ends lost 3 bases at V and 3 bases at J; junction bases unmatched: 14. This CDR3 spans 17 amino acids. Germline loops: CDR1 SGHNT, CDR2 YYREEE (reference sequence). In DNA, the CDR3 is TGTGCCAGCAGCTCTACTTCCGGGACAGGCGTTCTCTACGAGCAGTACTTC. It encodes CASSSTSGTGVLYEQYF.

The chain couples TRBV14 to TRBJ1-6, with 7 bases that match TRBD1. The CDR3 is made up of 15 amino acids. Germline CDR1 and CDR2: SGHDN and FVKESK. Losses at the gene ends were 4 bases for V and 5 bases for J; bases not matched to a gene: 5. The CDR3 nucleotides read TGTGCCAGCAGCCCTCTCAGGGGGGATAATTCACCCCTCCACTTT. It codes for CASSPLRGDNSPLHF.

The rearrangement joins TRBV19 to TRBJ1-4; D remains unclear. The V end lost 7 bases, the J end lost 0 bases, and 9 bases lay between the germline ends. The CDR3 runs 14 residues. CDR1 is LNHDA and CDR2 is SQIVND in the germline V gene (reference sequence). The CDR3 bases are TGTGCCAGTACACAGACTGCAACTAATGAAAAACTGTTTTTT. It codes for CASTQTATNEKLFF.

This chain uses TRBV3-1 (or the pseudogene TRBV3-2) with TRBJ2-5; TRBD2 might be the D (7 bases). The CDR3 covers 17 residues. Trimming pared 0 bases from V and 4 bases from J, leaving 18 bases between. Germline CDR1 is LGHDT and CDR2 is YNNKEL (reference sequence). Written as DNA, the CDR3 is TGTGCCAGCAGCCAAGATGTTTGGGGGGGCTTAGGAGAGACCCAGTACTTC. As protein: CASSQDVWGGLGETQYF.

This clone was observed a few times. This chain links TRBV6-2 or TRBV6-3 with TRBJ1-2, with TRBD1 identical over 9 bases. The CDR3 consists of 17 residues. The trim removed 0 bases at V and 6 bases at J, leaving 11 bases unmatched. The germline gives CDR1 MNHEY, CDR2 SVGEGT. CDR3 residues: CASSYSLETGGEHGYTF. The DNA of the CDR3 is TGTGCCAGCAGTTACTCCCTGGAGACAGGGGGTGAGCATGGCTACACCTTC.

The rearrangement uses TRBV27 and TRBJ2-3; 7 nucleotides align to TRBD1. V gave up 3 bases and J gave up 3 bases; unmatched junction bases: 6. The germline gives CDR1 MNHEY, CDR2 SMNVEV (reference sequence). CDR3 size: 15 residues. The CDR3 region is CASSLGQWRTDTQYF. The CDR3 region has the DNA TGTGCCAGCAGTTTGGGACAGTGGAGGACAGATACGCAGTATTTT.

The rearrangement links TRBV9 to TRBJ2-3; 7 nucleotides match TRBD2. In germline, CDR1 is SGDLS, CDR2 YYNGEE. Trimming at V came to 3 bases and at J to 4 bases, leaving 11 bases not matched to a gene. This CDR3 is 16 amino acids long. The CDR3 spells CASSEAGGRFSDTQYF. The CDR3 bases are TGTGCCAGCAGCGAGGCTGGCGGGAGATTTTCAGATACGCAGTATTTT.

This clone was seen a single time. The DNA for the CDR3 is TGTGCCAGTAGTATAGGGACTAGCGGGATCGCAGATACGCAGTATTTT. Its protein is CASSIGTSGIADTQYF. The chain carries TRBV19 and TRBJ2-3, with 12 bases lining up with TRBD2. This CDR3 is built from 16 residues. Trimming cost V 1 base and J 4 bases; bases outside gene matches: 3. In germline, CDR1 is LNHDA, CDR2 SQIVND (reference sequence).

This chain connects TRBV7-2 to TRBJ1-5; TRBD1 might be the D (6 bases). The germline CDR1 and CDR2 sequences are SGHTA and FQGNSA. CDR3 size: 14 residues. Trimming stripped 5 bases from V and 5 bases from J, with 13 bases between. CDR3 in DNA: TGTGCCAGCAGCCCAGGGGTCGTCGATCAGCCCCAGCATTTT. Amino acid sequence: CASSPGVVDQPQHF.

This clone has only one observation. J is TRBJ2-6 and V is TRBV19; D is uncertain. Germline assignment: CDR1 LNHDA and CDR2 SQIVND (reference sequence). The CDR3 sequence is 17 residues long. V dropped 3 bases and J dropped 1 base, with 13 bases sitting between them. The CDR3 DNA follows: TGTGCCAGTAGTATCTTACGGAGTTATTCTGGGGCCAACGTCCTGACTTTC. It translates to CASSILRSYSGANVLTF. The full variable domain, with the rest looked up from reference TRBV19 and TRBJ2-6, is DGGITQSPKYLFRKEGQNVTLSCEQNLNHDAMYWYRQDPGQGLRLIYYSQIVNDFQKGDIAEGYSVSREKKESFPLTVTSAQKNPTAFYLCASSILRSYSGANVLTFGAGSRLTVL.